This T cell receptor beta chain was sequenced for a study of blood T cell repertoires in COVID-19. The assay was immunoSEQ multiplex PCR, and TCRdb's table has in-frame clones only and misses some. The repertoire consists of 200,000 or so clones, with approximately 80% occurring once and the leading ten covering around 12%. The CDR3 runs 11 residues. V lost 4 bases, J lost 5 bases, and 6 bases lay in between. Germline CDR1 SNHLY, CDR2 FYNNEI. The rearrangement joins TRBV2 to TRBJ2-7, with D uncertain. Sequenced: peripheral blood. This sequence originates from a woman over 75 with COVID-19, enrolled during active disease. This CDR3 is CASSVGDEQYF. The CDR3 coding sequence is TGTGCCAGCAGTGTAGGAGACGAGCAGTACTTC.